This entry lists 6 T cell receptor beta chains sequenced from one sample in a study of CD8 T cells in ankylosing spondylitis. Findings of the study overall: One TCR beta motif, made up of roughly eight highly homologous variants, appeared characteristic of ankylosing spondylitis blood.

No antigens are known for them. TCRdb re-analysed the 5' RACE reads in MiXCR, keeping a single row per CDR3 protein. The table records tens of thousands of distinct CDR3 sequences, about 9% of them present only once. Sequencing was performed on blood, either unsorted or a sorted T cell fraction (not recorded which). These receptors originate from a male donor with ankylosing spondylitis.

This clonotype came up many times. J is TRBJ2-7 and V is TRBV11-2; D not resolved. The CDR3 runs 13 residues. The germline V gene has CDR1 SGHAT and CDR2 FQNNGV. Between the trimmed V and J ends, which lost 5 bases and 0 bases, there was a span of 8 bases. The CDR3 sequence: CASSPQPSYEQYV. Here the CDR3 DNA reads TGTGCCAGCAGCCCTCAGCCCTCCTACGAGCAGTACGTC.

The genes are TRBV10-2 and TRBJ1-1, with 8 bases fitting TRBD1. This CDR3 region has 15 residues. In germline, CDR1 is WSHSY, CDR2 SAAADI. The V and J ends lost 0 bases and 10 bases, in that order; junction bases with no gene match: 10. The CDR3 nucleotides read TGCGCCAGCAGTGAGTCGATGGGACAGGAAATTCCAGCTTTCTTT. It specifies CASSESMGQEIPAFF.

This clonotype was detected only a few times. The chain recombines TRBV2 with TRBJ2-1; 7 nucleotides match TRBD2. CDR1 is SNHLY and CDR2 is FYNNEI in the germline V gene. J gave up 4 bases and V 2 bases, and 11 bases lay outside the gene matches. The CDR3 covers 17 residues. The CDR3 nucleotides are TGTGCCAGCAGTGAATGGGGCAGCGGGAAAGTATACAATGAGCAGTTCTTC. Translation gives CASSEWGSGKVYNEQFF.

This clonotype was seen at least ten times. This chain uses TRBV6-2 or TRBV6-3 with TRBJ2-1; 11 nucleotides align to TRBD2. Germline values: CDR1 MNHEY, CDR2 SVGEGT. Losses at the gene ends were 6 bases for V and 7 bases for J; bases not matched to a gene: 14. The CDR3 totals 17 residues. The CDR3 region has the DNA TGTGCCAGCAGCCCCCTCCCCACTAGCGGGAGAGGTAATGAGCAGTTCTTC. This codes for CASSPLPTSGRGNEQFF.

As for this clonotype: A much larger clone is a single base away; this may be a read error. Likely a read error: the CDR3 ends without its conserved phenylalanine or tryptophan. The J gene is TRBJ2-1, the V gene TRBV11-2, with TRBD2 as a possible D gene (6 bases). CDR3 length: 17 amino acids. V was trimmed by 1 base and J by 4 bases, leaving 17 bases between them. Germline V gives CDR1 SGHAT, CDR2 FQNNGV. CDR3 region: CASSLAPGLVPYNEQFS. In DNA, the CDR3 is TGTGCCAGCAGCTTAGCACCGGGACTCGTTCCTTACAATGAGCAGTTCTCC.

This clonotype was seen more than once but under ten times. The chain is built from TRBV7-6 and TRBJ2-7; D is perhaps TRBD2 (5 bases). V lost 5 bases, J lost 5 bases, and 13 bases lay in between. Germline loops: CDR1 SGHVS, CDR2 FNYEAQ. The CDR3 spans 13 residues. Here the CDR3 DNA reads TGTGCCAGCAGCACTTCTCGGGGTGACGAGCAGTACTTC. Residues: CASSTSRGDEQYF.